This T cell receptor (beta chain) was recorded in a study of blood T cell repertoires in COVID-19 (TCRdb year 2020). For context, the study as a whole: The collaborator samples originated in the United States, Italy and Spain and spanned the acute and convalescent phases of COVID-19. The material from the prospective study consisted of cDNA or gDNA derived from T cells, B-cell-depleted T cells, or PBMCs. The dataset comprised deeply sampled blood TCRbeta repertoires from subjects exposed to, actively infected with, or recovered from COVID-19. The repertoires were released in a freely available public database meant as a resource for research on the immune response to SARS-CoV-2. The samples were drawn from the first 160 participants of the ongoing ImmuneRACE study and from some 1,300 subjects provided by 6 global collaborators. A de-identified subject ID, COVID-19 status, age in years and sex were almost always included in the sample metadata. Where HLA class I and class II types were available, the types were taken from metadata supplied by the sample provider, not from assay-based typing.

With respect to this clone: Its antigen is unknown. No much larger clone exists at a distance of one base, and base qualities are not known.

Collaborating institutions collected whole blood in K2EDTA tubes following their own protocols. For TCRbeta analysis, collaborators shipped samples in one of three forms: frozen whole blood, isolated PBMCs, or DNA extracted from either of those sample types. Here is what the overall study found, with its caveats: The amount of clinical and demographic metadata varied by source and participant and was provided uncurated.

The CDR3 contains 14 residues, cysteine and phenylalanine counted. Here the CDR3 DNA is all that survives: 42 bases in frame from base 1. Deletion took 3 bases off V and 2 bases off J, with a span of 10 bases between the germline ends. CDR1 is given as LNHDA and CDR2 as SQIVND, both from the germline V gene (reference sequence). TCRbeta CDR3 regions were amplified from genomic DNA using the immunoSEQ Assay, a bias-controlled multiplex PCR. The source study handled its data this way. The number of nucleated cells in each sample was estimated by amplification of reference gene primers within the assay. To quantify the absolute abundance of each unique TCRbeta CDR3 rearrangement, sequence reads were collapsed and filtered. Productive Simpson clonality was computed per sample as the square root of Simpson's diversity index over productive rearrangements. TCRdb's version of the immuneACCESS table is confined to in-frame rearrangements and falls short of the full clone set. An unresolved V gene accounts for under half of the shortfall where checked; the remainder is of unknown origin. The DNA gave D and trimming, while V, J and clone size come from that table. The sample has approximately 40,000 clones on record, around nine tenths of them singletons. 5% to 6% of the sample comes from the top ten.

The V and J genes are TRBV19 and TRBJ1-1, and TRBD1 may be the D gene, going by 5 matching bases. The sample comprised peripheral blood. The clonotype comes from a human donor in a cohort sampled during active COVID-19. The CDR3 loop reads CASSMVQGNTEAFF. The sequenced DNA is TGTGCCAGTAGTATGGTTCAGGGTAACACTGAAGCTTTCTTT.